Listed here are 21 T cell receptor beta chains from one sample, sequenced in a study of T cells in localized non-small cell lung cancer (dated by TCRdb to between 2020 and 2021). The library came from the immunoSEQ multiplex PCR assay. TCRdb limited this immuneACCESS table to in-frame rearrangements with V and J called. A share of clones is missing; checked studies link under half to unresolved V genes, and the rest is unexplained. For this sample there are about 30,000 clones; about 88% appear just once. The top ten clonotypes cover approximately 12% of the sample. Here the sequenced sample was peripheral blood, taken before any cancer treatment. These receptors were collected from a female donor of 60 years or more with stage III squamous cell lung carcinoma.

In its sample, this clone was seen once. The J gene is TRBJ1-1, the V gene TRBV19; maybe TRBD1 (6 bases). V lost 1 base to trimming and J lost 4 bases, with 10 bases between them. The length of the CDR3 is 14 residues. Germline CDR1 reads LNHDA; CDR2 reads SQIVND (reference sequence). CDR3 loop: CASSIVGATTEAFF. DNA of the CDR3: TGTGCCAGTAGTATAGTGGGGGCTACCACTGAAGCTTTCTTT.

The genes are TRBV5-4 and TRBJ1-3; D unresolved. This CDR3 has 15 amino acids. Between the trimmed V and J ends, which lost 0 bases and 5 bases, there was a span of 12 bases. CDR1 and CDR2 (germline): SGHNT, YYREEE (reference sequence). The CDR3 bases are TGTGCCAGCAGCTTGGACCGGGGAGGGCGAAACACCATATATTTT. Protein product: CASSLDRGGRNTIYF.

This chain connects TRBV10-3 to TRBJ2-7, with 7 nucleotides matching TRBD1. Germline CDR1 and CDR2: ENHRY and SYGVKD. V shed 4 bases, J shed 6 bases, and the junction held 12 bases outside the gene matches. The CDR3 extends over 15 amino acids. CDR3 residues: CAISGTGTDYGEQYF. CDR3 DNA: TGTGCCATCAGTGGAACCGGGACAGATTATGGCGAGCAGTACTTC.

The chain links TRBV6-6 to TRBJ1-4; D unresolved. The germline gives CDR1 MNHNY, CDR2 SVGAGI (reference sequence). The CDR3 is made up of 15 amino acids. The V end was cut by 5 bases, the J end by 0 bases, with 10 bases between. The CDR3 bases are TGTGCCAGCAGTAAAACGGTGGCAACTAATGAAAAACTGTTTTTT. This codes for CASSKTVATNEKLFF.

In nucleotides, the CDR3 is TGTGCCAGCAGTCCTGGGACTAGCGGGAGGGAAAACACCGGGGAGCTGTTTTTT. Protein sequence: CASSPGTSGRENTGELFF. This chain connects TRBV28 to TRBJ2-2; 16 bases fit TRBD2. Trimming removed 5 bases from V and 2 bases from J; junction bases left unmatched: 5. The CDR3 contains 18 residues. Germline CDR1 MDHEN, CDR2 SYDVKM.

This sequence joins TRBV6-5 and TRBJ1-2; 7 nucleotides align to TRBD1. V was pared by 5 bases and J by 4 bases, with 1 base of the junction left unmatched. Looked up from germline, CDR1 is MNHEY and CDR2 is SVGAGI. The CDR3 is 12 amino acids. The CDR3 reads CASSRQGYGYTF. CDR3 nucleotide sequence: TGTGCCAGCAGTCGACAGGGCTATGGCTACACCTTC.

The CDR3: CASSLGQPNEQFF. The CDR3 DNA sequence: TGTGCCAGCAGCTTGGGACAGCCCAATGAGCAGTTCTTC. The chain combines TRBV11-1 with TRBJ2-1, with 7 bases matching TRBD1. V trimming: 3 bases; J trimming: 6 bases; junction bases outside the gene matches: 2. Per the germline V gene, CDR1 is SGHAT and CDR2 is FQDESV (reference sequence). The CDR3 length is 13 residues.

This chain links TRBV5-1 with TRBJ2-6; D uncertain. From germline, CDR1 is SGHRS and CDR2 YFSETQ. CDR3 length: 16 amino acids. The ends were cut back, 3 bases at V and 0 bases at J, with 10 bases in the middle. The CDR3 DNA follows: TGCGCCAGCAGCTCGCGCGCAGGCTCTGGGGCCAACGTCCTGACTTTC. Protein product: CASSSRAGSGANVLTF.

This chain links TRBV6-6 with TRBJ1-2; no clear D gene. Trimming shortened V by 3 bases and J by 8 bases, and 13 bases separated the two germline ends. The CDR3 sequence is 13 residues long. The germline gives CDR1 MNHNY, CDR2 SVGAGI (reference sequence). The CDR3 coding sequence is TGTGCCAGCAGTTATCGGCTCCTCGACGGCTACACCTTC. This sequence encodes CASSYRLLDGYTF.

The chain recombines TRBV7-3 with TRBJ2-1; D is possibly TRBD2 (6 bases). Germline lookup yields CDR1 SGHTA and CDR2 FQGTGA. The CDR3 contains 14 residues. Trimming shortened V by 4 bases and J by 7 bases, and 14 bases separated the two germline ends. CDR3 amino acids: CASSYAGTQNEQFF. The CDR3 bases are TGTGCCAGCAGCTACGCCGGGACTCAGAATGAGCAGTTCTTC.

This rearrangement joins TRBV6-1 to TRBJ1-5, with D unclear. The germline gives CDR1 MNHNS, CDR2 SASEGT. Trimming shortened V by 6 bases and J by 7 bases, and 13 bases separated the two germline ends. The CDR3 is made up of 13 amino acids. As DNA, the CDR3 is TGTGCCAGCAGCCCAAAGCCGGAGCAGCCCCAGCATTTT. As protein: CASSPKPEQPQHF.

This clone has more than one count but fewer than ten. This sequence joins TRBV7-3 and TRBJ2-3; D might be TRBD2 (5 bases). V was trimmed by 2 bases and J by 1 base, leaving 10 bases between them. CDR3 size: 15 residues. In germline, CDR1 is SGHTA, CDR2 FQGTGA. The CDR3 nucleotides read TGTGCCAGCAGCTTAGAGGGAGATCGCACAGATACGCAGTATTTT. Protein sequence: CASSLEGDRTDTQYF.

The chain recombines TRBV30 with TRBJ1-2; 7 bases map to TRBD1. CDR1 is GTSNPN and CDR2 is SVGIG in the germline V gene (reference sequence). CDR3 length equals 16 residues. The trim removed 0 bases at V and 5 bases at J, leaving 12 bases unmatched. For the CDR3, the DNA is TGTGCCTGGAGTGTACGAGCACGTACAGGGGCATATGGCTACACCTTC. Its translation: CAWSVRARTGAYGYTF.

The gene calls are TRBV5-1 and TRBJ2-5; 9 bases fit TRBD2. This CDR3 is built from 17 residues. CDR1 and CDR2 (germline): SGHRS, YFSETQ. The trim removed 4 bases at V and 5 bases at J, leaving 15 bases unmatched. CDR3 nucleotide sequence: TGCGCCAGCAGCCCGGGGACGGGACTAGCCCCGGGGGAGACCCAGTACTTC. This sequence encodes CASSPGTGLAPGETQYF.

V is TRBV6-1 and J is TRBJ1-4, with D possibly being TRBD1 (5 bases). The germline V gene has CDR1 MNHNS and CDR2 SASEGT. Deletions cut 2 bases from V and 7 bases from J, with 14 bases between. The CDR3 has 15 amino acids. The CDR3 coding sequence is TGTGCCAGCAGTGAATACGCAGGGTTGGGTGAAAAACTGTTTTTT. Translated: CASSEYAGLGEKLFF.

V gene TRBV2 combines with J gene TRBJ2-5; 11 nucleotides match TRBD2. V shed 3 bases and J 4 bases; nucleotides not matched to a gene: 4. There are 15 residues in the CDR3. CDR1 SNHLY and CDR2 FYNNEI come from the germline V gene. The CDR3 protein is CASSDGTSGLETQYF. CDR3 nucleotide sequence: TGTGCCAGCAGTGATGGGACTAGCGGTTTAGAGACCCAGTACTTC.

V is TRBV18 and J is TRBJ1-4, with a tentative D call TRBD1 (6 bases). Germline V gene lookup returns CDR1 KGHSH and CDR2 LQKENI. V lost 6 bases, J lost 8 bases, and 19 bases lay in between. The CDR3 is made up of 15 amino acids. The CDR3 DNA follows: TGTGCCAGCTCGTTACAGGGAAATCGCCAGGAAAAACTGTTTTTT. As protein: CASSLQGNRQEKLFF.

This chain connects TRBV7-9 to TRBJ2-1; D not certain. This CDR3 has 11 amino acids. The germline V and J ends were trimmed by 5 bases and 10 bases, with 9 bases remaining between them. Per germline, CDR1 SEHNR and CDR2 FQNEAQ (reference sequence). As DNA, the CDR3 is TGTGCCAGCAGCCGCCGGGTCGAGCAGTTCTTC. This gives the protein CASSRRVEQFF.

This rearrangement joins TRBV28 to TRBJ2-7; TRBD1 aligns across 8 bases. This CDR3 has 16 amino acids. Germline loops: CDR1 MDHEN, CDR2 SYDVKM. V shed 6 bases and J 0 bases; nucleotides not matched to a gene: 10. In DNA, the CDR3 is TGTGCCAGCAGCCATATGGGACAGGCCCACTCCTACGAGCAGTACTTC. Residues: CASSHMGQAHSYEQYF. The full variable domain, completed using reference TRBV28 and TRBJ2-7, is DVKVTQSSRYLVKRTGEKVFLECVQDMDHENMFWYRQDPGLGLRLIYFSYDVKMKEKGDIPEGYSVSREKKERFSLILESASTNQTSMYLCASSHMGQAHSYEQYFGPGTRLTVT.

The chain uses TRBV7-2 and TRBJ1-2, with 7 bases aligning to TRBD1. Germline CDR1 and CDR2: SGHTA and FQGNSA. The V and J ends lost 5 bases and 8 bases, in that order; junction bases with no gene match: 8. This CDR3 has 13 amino acids. The CDR3 coding sequence is TGTGCCAGCAGCCATGGACAGGTTGAGGGCTACACCTTC. Its protein product is CASSHGQVEGYTF. Looking up the rest from reference TRBV7-2 and TRBJ1-2 gives the full variable domain: GAGVSQSPSNKVTEKGKDVELRCDPISGHTALYWYRQSLGQGLEFLIYFQGNSAPDKSGLPSDRFSAERTGGSVSTLTIQRTQQEDSAVYLCASSHGQVEGYTFGSGTRLTVV.

In DNA form, the CDR3 reads TGTGCCAGCAGCCCCGGGACAGGGCAAGCTTTCTTT. Protein sequence: CASSPGTGQAFF. This chain connects TRBV7-3 to TRBJ1-1, with 9 bases that match TRBD1. CDR1 is SGHTA, CDR2 FQGTGA, per germline. The length of the CDR3 is 12 residues. After removal of 5 bases from V and 9 bases from J, the junction contained 4 bases not matched to a gene.